A selection of T cell receptor beta chains follows, all from one sample in a study of blood T cell repertoires in COVID-19. Method: immunoSEQ multiplex PCR; TCRdb's copy keeps in-frame clones and lacks some. The profile shows fewer than 350,000 clones, around nine tenths of them singletons. Sequenced input: PBMCs or T cells enriched from blood (not recorded which). These receptors were obtained from a woman in her thirties or forties who had recovered from COVID-19. The CDR3 runs from the conserved cysteine through the conserved F or W. Fields, in order: D gene, J gene, clone size, V gene, CDR3 protein, CDR3 DNA. D genes are given only for firm matches. Size is omitted from some rows. Given values are once, few, many or a class for expanded clones.

d_gene: TRBD2; j_gene: TRBJ2-1; abundance: NA; v_gene: TRBV5-1; CDR3aa: CASSLGTSGYNEQFF; CDR3nt: TGCGCCAGCAGCTTGGGGACTAGCGGCTACAATGAGCAGTTCTTC
d_gene: NA; j_gene: TRBJ1-6; abundance: few; v_gene: TRBV28; CDR3aa: CASKEEDSPLHF; CDR3nt: TGTGCCAGCAAAGAGGAGGATTCACCCCTCCACTTT
d_gene: NA; j_gene: TRBJ2-5; abundance: NA; v_gene: TRBV6-5; CDR3aa: CASSSDWNQETQYF; CDR3nt: TGTGCCAGCAGTTCCGACTGGAATCAAGAGACCCAGTACTTC
d_gene: TRBD1; j_gene: TRBJ1-3; abundance: few; v_gene: TRBV18; CDR3aa: CASSPIGTGGRYGNTIYF; CDR3nt: TGTGCCAGCTCACCCATCGGGACAGGGGGCAGATATGGAAACACCATATATTTT
d_gene: TRBD2; j_gene: TRBJ2-3; abundance: NA; v_gene: TRBV6-5; CDR3aa: CASSLSGGAADTQYF; CDR3nt: TGTGCCAGCAGTTTAAGCGGGGGGGCTGCAGATACGCAGTATTTT
d_gene: TRBD1; j_gene: TRBJ2-3; abundance: NA; v_gene: TRBV7-8; CDR3aa: CASSLGLTAGQGWGTDTQYF; CDR3nt: TGTGCCAGCAGCTTAGGTCTTACTGCGGGACAGGGGTGGGGCACAGATACGCAGTATTTT
d_gene: NA; j_gene: TRBJ1-3; abundance: NA; v_gene: TRBV2; CDR3aa: CASSERETIGNTIYF; CDR3nt: TGTGCCAGCAGTGAACGGGAAACAATTGGAAACACCATATATTTT
d_gene: NA; j_gene: TRBJ2-2; abundance: NA; v_gene: TRBV5-1; CDR3aa: CASSFLGSTGELFF; CDR3nt: TGCGCCAGCAGCTTTCTAGGCAGCACCGGGGAGCTGTTTTTT
d_gene: NA; j_gene: TRBJ1-3; abundance: NA; v_gene: TRBV19; CDR3aa: CASSRLGLGNTIYF; CDR3nt: TGTGCCAGTAGTCGTCTTGGGCTCGGAAACACCATATATTTT
d_gene: NA; j_gene: TRBJ1-6; abundance: NA; v_gene: TRBV6-4; CDR3aa: CAPEGRSFVTLHF; CDR3nt: TGTGCCCCCGAGGGCCGGTCATTCGTCACCCTCCACTTT
d_gene: NA; j_gene: TRBJ1-2; abundance: NA; v_gene: TRBV18; CDR3aa: CASSQTGSNYYGYTF; CDR3nt: TGTGCCAGCTCCCAAACAGGAAGCAATTACTATGGCTACACCTTC
d_gene: TRBD1; j_gene: TRBJ2-1; abundance: NA; v_gene: TRBV18; CDR3aa: CASSPPGTGGSNEQFF; CDR3nt: TGTGCCAGCTCACCACCCGGGACAGGGGGGAGCAATGAGCAGTTCTTC
d_gene: TRBD1; j_gene: TRBJ2-7; abundance: NA; v_gene: TRBV7-9; CDR3aa: CASSFPGTEVEQYF; CDR3nt: TGTGCCAGCAGCTTCCCCGGGACAGAAGTCGAGCAGTACTTC
d_gene: NA; j_gene: TRBJ1-4; abundance: NA; v_gene: TRBV5-1; CDR3aa: CASSPMGGGGEKLFF; CDR3nt: TGCGCCAGCAGCCCAATGGGGGGTGGTGGTGAAAAACTGTTTTTT
d_gene: TRBD2; j_gene: TRBJ2-1; abundance: NA; v_gene: TRBV30; CDR3aa: CAWVWTSGVHEQFF; CDR3nt: TGTGCCTGGGTTTGGACTAGCGGGGTTCATGAGCAGTTCTTC
d_gene: TRBD2; j_gene: TRBJ2-1; abundance: NA; v_gene: TRBV19; CDR3aa: CASSSVAGSFNEQFF; CDR3nt: TGTGCCAGTAGTTCGGTAGCGGGCAGTTTCAATGAGCAGTTCTTC
d_gene: NA; j_gene: TRBJ2-1; abundance: NA; v_gene: TRBV4-2; CDR3aa: CASTTNSEGASEQFF; CDR3nt: TGTGCCAGCACTACGAATTCGGAGGGGGCGTCTGAGCAGTTCTTC
d_gene: NA; j_gene: TRBJ1-4; abundance: NA; v_gene: TRBV10-3; CDR3aa: CASNGDINEKLFF; CDR3nt: TGTGCCTCAAACGGGGACATTAATGAAAAACTGTTTTTT
d_gene: NA; j_gene: TRBJ1-6; abundance: NA; v_gene: TRBV3-1/TRBV3-2; CDR3aa: CASSQQTGSGSPLHF; CDR3nt: TGTGCCAGCAGCCAACAAACAGGGTCTGGTTCACCCCTCCACTTT
d_gene: TRBD1; j_gene: TRBJ1-1; abundance: NA; v_gene: TRBV5-1; CDR3aa: CASSLVGTGRFMNTEAFF; CDR3nt: TGCGCCAGCAGCTTGGTCGGGACAGGGAGATTCATGAACACTGAAGCTTTCTTT
d_gene: TRBD2; j_gene: TRBJ2-2; abundance: once; v_gene: TRBV5-8; CDR3aa: CASSFPAGGPVTGELFF; CDR3nt: TGTGCCAGCAGCTTTCCAGCGGGAGGGCCCGTAACCGGGGAGCTGTTTTTT
d_gene: TRBD1; j_gene: TRBJ1-2; abundance: NA; v_gene: TRBV12-3/TRBV12-4; CDR3aa: CASSSGTAYGYTF; CDR3nt: TGTGCCAGCAGCTCCGGGACAGCCTATGGCTACACCTTC